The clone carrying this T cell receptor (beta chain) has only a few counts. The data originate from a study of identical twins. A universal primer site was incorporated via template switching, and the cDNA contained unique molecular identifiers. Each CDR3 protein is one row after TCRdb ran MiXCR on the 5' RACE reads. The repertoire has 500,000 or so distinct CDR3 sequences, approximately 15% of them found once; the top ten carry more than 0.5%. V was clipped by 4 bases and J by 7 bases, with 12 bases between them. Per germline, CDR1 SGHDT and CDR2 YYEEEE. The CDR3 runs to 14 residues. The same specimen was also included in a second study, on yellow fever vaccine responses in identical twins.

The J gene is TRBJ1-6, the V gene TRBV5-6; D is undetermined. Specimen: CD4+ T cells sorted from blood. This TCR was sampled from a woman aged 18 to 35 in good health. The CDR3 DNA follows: TGTGCCAGCAGCGTCTACAGTCAGAATTCACCCCTCCACTTT. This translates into CASSVYSQNSPLHF.